Each of the 14 T cell receptor beta chains below was sequenced from the same sample in a study of tumor-infiltrating lymphocytes in primary liver carcinoma. The study co-extracted DNA and RNA from 20-30 mg of unsorted bulk tissue. cDNA specific to TCR beta was made from 450 to 650 ng of total RNA, with a constant-region primer employed for priming. Construction of TCR beta libraries relied on three successive nested multiplex PCR rounds employing slightly modified ARM-PCR. The two initial PCR rounds, roughly 11 cycles each, used TRBV1-TRBV30 forward and C-beta reverse primers. TCRdb itself ran the multiplex PCR reads through MiXCR, one entry per CDR3 protein. The sample yields 150,000 to 200,000 distinct CDR3 sequences, 70% to 90% seen once. Sequenced material: tumor tissue from primary liver carcinoma. The receptors originated from a middle-aged man with primary liver carcinoma and hepatitis B virus infection.

Concerning this clonotype itself: It may be a read error: a sequence one base away is much more abundant. The rearrangement uses TRBV28 and TRBJ2-5, with D tentatively TRBD2 (5 bases). CDR1 and CDR2 (germline): MDHEN, SYDVKM. The CDR3 is 14 amino acids. The CDR3 here is CASMQSGDPKTQHF. The CDR3 DNA is TGTGCCAGCATGCAAAGCGGAGACCCCAAGACCCAGCACTTC.

In regard to this clonotype: No conserved phenylalanine or tryptophan ends this CDR3, so it is likely a read error. It is unclear where the CDR3 begins or ends on the DNA, so no DNA is shown, and the CDR3 is as TCRdb lists it. V and J are TRBV11-2 and TRBJ2-3; TRBD1 is taken as the D call from the table, unchecked against the DNA. The CDR3 totals 17 residues, both ends included. Per germline, CDR1 SGHAT and CDR2 FQNNGV. This CDR3 is CTSSLDPGETSTDTHYY.

This clonotype was counted many times. Here the CDR3 DNA reads TGTGCCATCAGTGAAGGGCAGGCAGGGGAGACCCAGTACTTC. This sequence encodes CAISEGQAGETQYF. The chain links TRBV10-3 to TRBJ2-5, with a tentative D call TRBD1 (5 bases). The CDR3 is 14 amino acids. Deletions cut 3 bases from V and 5 bases from J, with 13 bases between. Germline CDR1 is ENHRY and CDR2 is SYGVKD.

With respect to this clonotype: At one end the junction does not follow the germline gene, possibly because of a read error. The J gene is TRBJ2-3, the V gene TRBV6-6; 9 bases are shared with TRBD1. This CDR3 spans 14 amino acids. The germline V gene has CDR1 MNHNY and CDR2 SVGAGI (reference sequence). In nucleotides, the CDR3 is TGCACCAGCAGTGTACAGGGGGCAACAGATACGCAGTATTTT. Protein: CTSSVQGATDTQYF.

This clonotype is a singleton in its sample. Compared with germline, one end of the junction differs, possibly owing to a read error. The V gene is TRBV6-1, the J gene TRBJ2-5; 10 bases fit TRBD2. The germline V gene encodes CDR1 MNHNS and CDR2 SASEGT. This CDR3 region has 16 residues. The CDR3 is CASSETLAGVGETQYF. The CDR3 DNA sequence: TGTGCCAGTAGTGAAACCCTAGCGGGAGTAGGGGAGACCCAGTACTTC.

This clonotype was observed a single time. The chain links TRBV28 to TRBJ2-7; D call uncertain. The CDR3 has 15 amino acids. In germline, CDR1 is MDHEN, CDR2 SYDVKM. The V end lost 5 bases, the J end lost 11 bases, and 25 bases lay between the germline ends. This chain's CDR3 is CASSPLGYAGSEEYF. In nucleotides, the CDR3 is TGTGCCAGCAGTCCGCTCGGATATGCTGGCAGCGAAGAGTACTTC. The full variable domain, with the rest looked up from reference TRBV28 and TRBJ2-7, is DVKVTQSSRYLVKRTGEKVFLECVQDMDHENMFWYRQDPGLGLRLIYFSYDVKMKEKGDIPEGYSVSREKKERFSLILESASTNQTSMYLCASSPLGYAGSEEYFGPGTRLTVT.

Details on this clonotype: Mismatch with germline at one junction end may stem from a read error. V and J are TRBV11-1 and TRBJ2-3, with TRBD2 matching 10 bases. This CDR3 has 15 amino acids. Germline V gene sequence: CDR1 SGHAT, CDR2 FQDESV (reference sequence). DNA for the CDR3: TGTGGCAGCAGCTTAGCGGGAGGATGCACAGATACGCAATATTTT. Translation: CGSSLAGGCTDTQYF.

On this clonotype itself: One end of the junction does not line up with germline, which may come from a read error. The chain links TRBV11-2 to TRBJ2-2; TRBD2 agrees at 11 bases. This CDR3 is 18 amino acids long. The V gene's germline CDR1 is SGHAT and CDR2 FQNNGV. Written as DNA, the CDR3 is TGTGCCTGCAGCTGGGACGCCCAGGGACTAGCGGACACCGGGGAGCTGTTTTTT. It specifies CACSWDAQGLADTGELFF.

As regards this clonotype: A read error may produce the germline difference seen at one junction end. V gene TRBV29-1 combines with J gene TRBJ2-5; D gene ambiguous. Germline loops: CDR1 SQVTM, CDR2 ANQGSEA. This CDR3 is built from 13 residues. The CDR3 protein is CSTFGSGQEAQYF. CDR3 DNA sequence: TGCAGCACGTTCGGTTCCGGCCAAGAGGCCCAGTACTTC.

On this clonotype itself: This may come from a read error, since a much larger clone is one base off. The gene calls are TRBV24-1 and TRBJ1-1; 9 bases line up with TRBD1. CDR3 length: 15 residues. Germline V gene data show CDR1 as KGHDR and CDR2 as SFDVKD. CDR3 in DNA: TGTGCCACCAGTGATTCCGGACAGGGGAACACTGAAGTTTTCTTT. Translating it yields CATSDSGQGNTEVFF.

As for this clonotype: Lacking the conserved final phenylalanine or tryptophan, this CDR3 likely reflects a read error. The chain links TRBV14 to TRBJ2-1; TRBD2 aligns across 8 bases. The CDR3 runs 16 residues. CDR1 is SGHDN and CDR2 is FVKESK in the germline V gene. Unmatched junction bases numbered 16, after V lost 6 bases and J lost 9 bases. The CDR3 protein is CASSAVAGWVNIEQFL. The CDR3 region has the DNA TGTGCCAGCAGTGCCGTAGCGGGATGGGTGAACATTGAGCAGTTCTTA.

In the case of this clonotype: This CDR3 fails to terminate in the conserved phenylalanine or tryptophan, so it likely reflects a read error. Because the CDR3's place on the DNA is in doubt, the DNA is left out and the CDR3 is given as listed by TCRdb. This chain uses TRBV29-1 with TRBJ2-5; TRBD1, the table's D call, was not compared with the DNA. The CDR3 totals 13 residues, both ends included. Per germline, CDR1 SQVTM and CDR2 ANQGSEA. CDR3 protein: CSGQGADSKTQNH.

The chain couples TRBV29-1 to TRBJ2-7, with a possible D match to TRBD2 (5 bases). V lost 7 bases and J lost 2, with 15 bases in between. The CDR3 has 13 amino acids. Per germline, CDR1 SQVTM and CDR2 ANQGSEA. The DNA for the CDR3 is TGCAGCGCCCGGGAACAGAACCCCTACGAGCAGTACTTC. It encodes CSAREQNPYEQYF.

Note on this clonotype: One end of the junction does not line up with germline, which may come from a read error. This chain's CDR3 is CPSSRTLISPLHF. Written as DNA, the CDR3 is TGTCCCAGCAGCCGGACATTGATTTCACCCCTCCACTTT. The chain joins TRBV11-1 to TRBJ1-6, with a tentative D call TRBD1 (5 bases). CDR3 length: 13 amino acids. Germline loops: CDR1 SGHAT, CDR2 FQDESV (reference sequence).